This TCR beta chain was captured in a study of T-cell reconstitution after alpha-beta-depleted transplantation in children. Using unique molecular identifiers, the investigators prepared the TCRbeta library. MiXCR was run by TCRdb on the PCR reads, yielding one entry per CDR3 protein. Of 550,000 to 800,000 distinct CDR3 sequences listed, under 15% are singletons. Findings and caveats of the study: Newly produced T cells mostly accounted for T-cell counts and diversity one year post-transplant. Several patients had high TCRbeta diversity at day 60; it came from surviving recipient T cells and thymic progenitors.

Ten or more counts support this clonotype. Its antigen is not identified. The sequence was obtained from a girl aged 2 to 9 with congenital amegakaryocytic thrombocytopenia, due to receive a stem cell transplant. This material consisted of PBMCs, taken before TCRalphabeta/CD19-depleted stem cell transplant.

The CDR3 nucleotides are TGCAGCGTTGAAGGGCCCGATTGGACTAGCGGGTTATTGGGCAATGAGCAGTTCTTC. It encodes CSVEGPDWTSGLLGNEQFF. The chain links TRBV29-1 to TRBJ2-1; 11 nucleotides match TRBD2. This CDR3 has 19 residues. CDR1 and CDR2 from the germline V gene are SQVTM and ANQGSEA. V dropped 1 base and J dropped 6; count of bases not matched to a gene: 17.